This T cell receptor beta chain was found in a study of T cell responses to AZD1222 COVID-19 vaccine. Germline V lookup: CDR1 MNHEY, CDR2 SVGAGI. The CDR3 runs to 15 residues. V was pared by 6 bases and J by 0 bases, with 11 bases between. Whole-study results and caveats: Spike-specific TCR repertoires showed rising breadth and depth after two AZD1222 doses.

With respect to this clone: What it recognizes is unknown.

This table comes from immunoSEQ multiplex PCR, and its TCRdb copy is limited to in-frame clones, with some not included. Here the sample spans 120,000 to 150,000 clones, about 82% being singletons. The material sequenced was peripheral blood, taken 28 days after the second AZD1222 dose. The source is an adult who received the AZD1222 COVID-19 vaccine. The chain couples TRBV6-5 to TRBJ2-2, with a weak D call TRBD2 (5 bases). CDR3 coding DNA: TGTGCCAGCAGCCGCGGACTCTCGAACACCGGGGAGCTGTTTTTT. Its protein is CASSRGLSNTGELFF.